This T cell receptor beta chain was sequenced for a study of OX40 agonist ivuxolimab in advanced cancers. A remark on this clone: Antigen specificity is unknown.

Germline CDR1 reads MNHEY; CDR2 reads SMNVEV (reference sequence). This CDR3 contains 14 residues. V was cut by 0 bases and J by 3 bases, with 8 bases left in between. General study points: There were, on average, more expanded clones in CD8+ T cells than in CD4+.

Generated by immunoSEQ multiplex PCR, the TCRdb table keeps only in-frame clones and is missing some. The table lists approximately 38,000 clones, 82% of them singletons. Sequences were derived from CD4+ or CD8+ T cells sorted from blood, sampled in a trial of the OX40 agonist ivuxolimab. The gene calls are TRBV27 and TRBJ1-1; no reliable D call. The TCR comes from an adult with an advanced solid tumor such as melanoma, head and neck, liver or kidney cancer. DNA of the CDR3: TGTGCCAGCAGTTTATCGTTTGTGGACACTGAAGCTTTCTTT. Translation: CASSLSFVDTEAFF.